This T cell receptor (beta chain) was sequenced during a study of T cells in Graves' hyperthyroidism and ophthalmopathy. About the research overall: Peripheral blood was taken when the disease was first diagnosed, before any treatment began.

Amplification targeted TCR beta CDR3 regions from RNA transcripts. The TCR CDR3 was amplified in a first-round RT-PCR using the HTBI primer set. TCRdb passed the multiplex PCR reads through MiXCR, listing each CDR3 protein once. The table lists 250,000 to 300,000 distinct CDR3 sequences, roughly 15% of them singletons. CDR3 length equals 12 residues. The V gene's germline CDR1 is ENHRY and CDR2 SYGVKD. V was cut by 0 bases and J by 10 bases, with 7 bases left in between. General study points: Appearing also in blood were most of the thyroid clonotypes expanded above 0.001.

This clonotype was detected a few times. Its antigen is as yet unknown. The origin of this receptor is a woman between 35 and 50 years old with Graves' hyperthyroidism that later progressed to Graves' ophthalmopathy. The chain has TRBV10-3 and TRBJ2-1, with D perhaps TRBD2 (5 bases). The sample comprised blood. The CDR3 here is CAISESSGEQFF. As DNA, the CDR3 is TGTGCCATCAGTGAGTCATCGGGGGAGCAGTTCTTC.